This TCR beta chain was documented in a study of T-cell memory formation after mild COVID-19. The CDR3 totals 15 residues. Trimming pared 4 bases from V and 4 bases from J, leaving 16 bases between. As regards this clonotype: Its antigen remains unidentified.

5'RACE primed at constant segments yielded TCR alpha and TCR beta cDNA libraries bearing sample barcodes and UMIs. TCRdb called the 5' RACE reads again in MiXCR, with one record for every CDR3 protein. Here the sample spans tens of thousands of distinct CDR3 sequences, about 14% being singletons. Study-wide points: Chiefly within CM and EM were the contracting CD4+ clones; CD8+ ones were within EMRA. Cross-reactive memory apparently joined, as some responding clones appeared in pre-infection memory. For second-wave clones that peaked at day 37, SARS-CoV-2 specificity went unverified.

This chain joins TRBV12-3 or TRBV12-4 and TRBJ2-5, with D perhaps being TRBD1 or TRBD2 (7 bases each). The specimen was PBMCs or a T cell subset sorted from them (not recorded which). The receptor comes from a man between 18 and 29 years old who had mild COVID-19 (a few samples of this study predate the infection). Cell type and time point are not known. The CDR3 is CASSSPDREGETQYF. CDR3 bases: TGTGCCAGCAGTTCCCCCGACAGGGAGGGAGAGACCCAGTACTTC.